This is a list of T cell receptor beta chains from one sample in a study of identical twins. TCRdb analysed the 5' RACE reads with MiXCR anew, one entry per CDR3 protein. The sample has 520,000 or so distinct CDR3 sequences, roughly 21% seen once. Separately, the same data were catalogued under a study of T cells expressing NK-cell markers.

Sequencing was done on a sample of CD4+ T cells sorted from blood. Receptors originate from a woman in her late teens or twenties in good health. Both conserved end residues are part of each CDR3. The order of the fields is clone size, J gene, V gene, D gene, CDR3 DNA, CDR3 protein. The D gene is left open where the match is weak. Not every row has a clone size; where given, it reads once, few, many or a size class.

few TRBJ2-5 TRBV20-1 NA TGCAGTGCTAGAGGGTACCAAGAGACCCAGTACTTC CSARGYQETQYF
few TRBJ1-5 TRBV12-3/TRBV12-4 NA TGTGCCAGCAGTCCCTGGTCAGGACACAATCAGCCCCAGCATTTT CASSPWSGHNQPQHF
few TRBJ1-2 TRBV6-1 NA TGTGCCAGCAGTCCTACAGGGACTGGTGGCTACACCTTC CASSPTGTGGYTF
once TRBJ2-3 TRBV7-3 TRBD2 TGTGCCAGCAGCTTAAGGTTTAGCGGGGGGGGCCATAATGACACGCAGTATTTT CASSLRFSGGGHNDTQYF
few TRBJ2-2 TRBV7-8 NA TGTGCCAGCAGCTTGGGGCGGGACAACACCGGGGAGCTGTTTTTT CASSLGRDNTGELFF
many TRBJ1-3 TRBV29-1 NA TGCAGCGTTGGGCAGGGGCCGGGCACCATATATTTT CSVGQGPGTIYF
few TRBJ1-1 TRBV4-2 NA TGTGCCAGCAGTCCCATCACAGAGAACACTGAAGCTTTCTTT CASSPITENTEAFF
few TRBJ1-6 TRBV2 NA TGTGCCAGCAGTGAAAATGGGGAGGTGGGGTCACCCCTCCACTTT CASSENGEVGSPLHF
many TRBJ1-5 TRBV12-3/TRBV12-4 TRBD1 TGTGCCAGCAGTGAACAGGGGGACGGCAATCAGCCCCAGCATTTT CASSEQGDGNQPQHF
few TRBJ2-7 TRBV20-1 NA TGCAGCGTAGGTAGCGGAAGATTTTACGAGCAGTACTTC CSVGSGRFYEQYF
few TRBJ2-1 TRBV20-1 TRBD2 TGCAGTGCCCGGGGCCTAGCGGGAGTTTCTGAGCAGTTCTTC CSARGLAGVSEQFF
few TRBJ2-1 TRBV20-1 NA TGCAGTGCCCCGATCACTTTCAATGAGCAGTTCTTC CSAPITFNEQFF
NA TRBJ2-3 TRBV5-1 NA TGCGCCAGCAGCGGCGGCAGGCCGACAGATACGCAGTATTTT CASSGGRPTDTQYF
NA TRBJ1-4 TRBV25-1 NA TGTGCCAGCTCCAGCGGGAGGGGAAATGAAAAACTGTTTTTT CASSSGRGNEKLFF
many TRBJ2-7 TRBV9 TRBD2 TGTGCCAGCAGCGCCCCCGGACTAGCGGGGGGACGCGAGCAGTACTTC CASSAPGLAGGREQYF
few TRBJ2-1 TRBV29-1 TRBD2 TGCAGCGTTGAGGACAACTCTAGCGGCGATCAGGAGTTCTTC CSVEDNSSGDQEFF
few TRBJ1-1 TRBV7-9 NA TGTGCCAGCTCGAGGGGATATAACCCTGAAGCTTTCTTT CASSRGYNPEAFF
NA TRBJ2-5 TRBV28 NA TGTGCCAGCAGCCTCTTCACGAGGGAGACCCAGTACTTC CASSLFTRETQYF
NA TRBJ2-3 TRBV20-1 NA TGCAGTGCTAGAGATGGGACCCATACGCAGTATTTT CSARDGTHTQYF
few TRBJ2-1 TRBV7-7 TRBD2 TGTGCCAGCAGCCGAACCGGGACTATAAGCTCCTACAATGAGCAGTTCTTC CASSRTGTISSYNEQFF
many TRBJ2-7 TRBV5-1 TRBD2 TGCGCCAGCAGCTTGGGCGGACTAGCGGAATACGAGCAGTACTTC CASSLGGLAEYEQYF
NA TRBJ2-1 TRBV20-1 TRBD2 TGCAGTGCCAGATCCGGGACTAGCAACAATGAGCAGTTCTTC CSARSGTSNNEQFF
NA TRBJ2-5 TRBV12-3/TRBV12-4 NA TGTGCCAGCAGTATTTATAGACAAGAGACCCAGTACTTC CASSIYRQETQYF
many TRBJ2-7 TRBV7-2 NA TGTGCCAGCAGCTCCATCCAGGCCTCCTACGAGCAGTACTTC CASSSIQASYEQYF
few TRBJ2-3 TRBV21-1 NA TGTGCCAGCAAGGGCCAGGGTCCCAGGGATACGCAGTATTTT CASKGQGPRDTQYF
NA TRBJ2-5 TRBV4-2 TRBD2 TGTGCCAGCAGCCGGATCGGGACTAGCGGGGGCCTCCAAGAGACCCAGTACTTC CASSRIGTSGGLQETQYF
few TRBJ2-1 TRBV20-1 NA TGCAGTGCTAGAGAGCGTGGACTGTACAATGAGCAGTTCTTC CSARERGLYNEQFF
few TRBJ2-5 TRBV20-1 TRBD2 TGCAGTGCTAGGAGCGGGGGGCAACTAGGGGAGACCCAGTACTTC CSARSGGQLGETQYF
NA TRBJ2-1 TRBV6-5 TRBD2 TGTGCCAGCAGTTACAAAGGAGGCGGACTAGCATATGAACGGTTCTTC CASSYKGGGLAYERFF
NA TRBJ1-1 TRBV6-1 NA TGTGCCAGCAACCGGGTCCCGAACACTGAAGCTTTCTTT CASNRVPNTEAFF
NA TRBJ2-3 TRBV4-2 NA TGTGCCAGCAGCCAAGATCAGGGCGGGTCCACAGATACGCAGTATTTT CASSQDQGGSTDTQYF
few TRBJ2-1 TRBV30 NA TGTGCCTGGAGTGTATGGTTGGGGCCCTACAATGAGCAGTTCTTC CAWSVWLGPYNEQFF
NA TRBJ1-2 TRBV12-3/TRBV12-4 NA TGTGCCAGCAGTTTACTGGGCTCCAATGGCTACACCTTC CASSLLGSNGYTF
few TRBJ2-1 TRBV20-1 TRBD2 TGCAGTGCTAGAGGTCCACTAGCGGGCAGTTACAATGAGCAGTTCTTC CSARGPLAGSYNEQFF
NA TRBJ1-6 TRBV20-1 NA TGCAGTGCCGTGGACAGTGCAAATTCACCCCTCCACTTT CSAVDSANSPLHF
few TRBJ2-1 TRBV10-3 TRBD2 TGTGCCATCAGTGACACCAGCGGGAGGGCCCGAGTGGATGAGCAGTTCTTC CAISDTSGRARVDEQFF
NA TRBJ2-5 TRBV20-1 TRBD2 TGCAGTGGTTCAGATAGCGGGGGGTCGGAGACCCAGTACTTC CSGSDSGGSETQYF
few TRBJ2-7 TRBV12-3/TRBV12-4 NA TGTGCCAGCAGCCGGACGGACCGAGGGCAGTACTTC CASSRTDRGQYF
few TRBJ1-1 TRBV9 NA TGTGCCAGCAGCGCGTCCCGGGGAGGGACTGAAGCTTTCTTT CASSASRGGTEAFF
few TRBJ2-7 TRBV7-2 TRBD1 TGTGCCAGCAGCTTACGACAGGGAGCGGAGAACGAGCAGTACTTC CASSLRQGAENEQYF
few TRBJ1-5 TRBV10-2 NA TGCGCCAGCAGTGGTCCCCCGGGGCAGCCCCAGCATTTT CASSGPPGQPQHF
NA TRBJ2-1 TRBV7-2 NA TGTGCCAGCAGCTTAGGGGGGGCGTTGGTTGAGGAGTTCTTC CASSLGGALVEEFF
NA TRBJ2-3 TRBV4-3 TRBD2 TGCGCCAGCAGCCAAGGATTGAGTGGCGGGAGGTTTGCAGATACGCAGTATTTT CASSQGLSGGRFADTQYF
few TRBJ1-2 TRBV6-2/TRBV6-3 TRBD1 TGTGCCAGCAGGCCCCGACACAGGGGGCAGAACTATGGCTACACCTTC CASRPRHRGQNYGYTF
NA TRBJ2-7 TRBV20-1 NA TGCAGTGCTAGAGATCCCGGTGAGGGAGACGAGCAGTACTTC CSARDPGEGDEQYF
many TRBJ1-1 TRBV2 NA TGTGCCAGCAACGCAAACACTGAAGCTTTCTTT CASNANTEAFF
few TRBJ2-3 TRBV7-9 TRBD1 TGTGCCAGCATCAGCGGACAGGGCTCCTTAACGCAGTATTTT CASISGQGSLTQYF
NA TRBJ1-1 TRBV10-3 NA TGTGCCATCAGTGAGTACTACACTGAAGCTTTCTTT CAISEYYTEAFF
NA TRBJ2-3 TRBV6-6 NA TGTGCCAGCAGTTACTCATTTACCGATACGCAGTATTTT CASSYSFTDTQYF
few TRBJ2-5 TRBV20-1 TRBD1 TGCAGTGCTAGAGAGGGGACAGGGGATGAGACCCAGTACTTC CSAREGTGDETQYF
NA TRBJ1-5 TRBV6-1 NA TGTGCCAGCTCGGGTCGGGTAAGCAATCAGCCCCAGCATTTT CASSGRVSNQPQHF